Presented here are 25 T cell receptor beta chains from one specimen sequenced in a study of blood T cell repertoires in COVID-19. Data came from immunoSEQ multiplex PCR; TCRdb stores just in-frame clones and leaves some out. The sample has tens of thousands of clones, about 91% seen once. Sequenced: peripheral blood. The receptors stem from a woman aged 80 or older with acute or convalescent COVID-19.

The chain uses TRBV7-2 and TRBJ1-2; D not certain. The CDR3 loop spans 16 amino acids. Per the germline V gene, CDR1 is SGHTA and CDR2 is FQGNSA. V lost 1 base, J lost 2 bases, and 14 bases lay in between. The chain's CDR3 is CASSLVPPRVNYGYTF. The CDR3 DNA reads TGTGCCAGCAGCTTAGTTCCACCTCGGGTGAACTATGGCTACACCTTC. The whole variable domain, filled in from reference TRBV7-2 and TRBJ1-2, reads GAGVSQSPSNKVTEKGKDVELRCDPISGHTALYWYRQSLGQGLEFLIYFQGNSAPDKSGLPSDRFSAERTGGSVSTLTIQRTQQEDSAVYLCASSLVPPRVNYGYTFGSGTRLTVV.

V is TRBV7-3 and J is TRBJ2-2; D gene uncertain. Trimming pared 5 bases from V and 7 bases from J, leaving 8 bases between. Germline V gene lookup returns CDR1 SGHTA and CDR2 FQGTGA. CDR3 length equals 12 residues. The CDR3 sequence is CASSPHVGELFF. The CDR3 DNA follows: TGTGCCAGCAGCCCCCATGTCGGGGAGCTGTTTTTT.

The gene calls are TRBV9 and TRBJ2-5; 10 bases are shared with TRBD2. The V segment lost 0 bases and the J segment 2 bases; nucleotides outside the gene matches: 10. The CDR3 consists of 18 residues. Germline CDR1 and CDR2: SGDLS and YYNGEE. The CDR3 DNA reads TGTGCCAGCAGCGTAGTACTAGCGGGGACTCTAATACAAGAGACCCAGTACTTC. Protein sequence: CASSVVLAGTLIQETQYF.

The chain joins TRBV19 to TRBJ2-1, with D maybe TRBD2 (5 bases). The CDR3 spans 11 residues. Germline V gene lookup returns CDR1 LNHDA and CDR2 SQIVND (reference sequence). Between the trimmed V and J ends, which lost 10 bases and 3 bases, there was a span of 7 bases. In DNA, the CDR3 is TGTGCCACGGGGATCTACAATGAGCAGTTCTTC. Translating it yields CATGIYNEQFF.

This chain connects TRBV6-2 or TRBV6-3 to TRBJ2-7; a possible D gene is TRBD1 (5 bases). Germline CDR1 reads MNHEY; CDR2 reads SVGEGT. V was pared by 3 bases and J by 3 bases, with 12 bases between. The CDR3 totals 14 residues. The CDR3 loop is CASSYRGRGYEQYF. CDR3 nucleotide sequence: TGTGCCAGCAGTTATAGGGGAAGGGGCTACGAGCAGTACTTC.

The chain links TRBV7-9 to TRBJ2-1; D is undetermined. The CDR3 spans 14 residues. V lost 4 bases, J lost 0 bases, and 7 bases lay in between. CDR1 is SEHNR, CDR2 FQNEAQ, per germline (reference sequence). The CDR3 loop is CASSSPSSYNEQFF. CDR3 nucleotide sequence: TGTGCCAGCAGCTCCCCCAGCTCCTACAATGAGCAGTTCTTC.

The rearrangement joins TRBV27 to TRBJ2-7, with 7 bases aligning to TRBD1. Germline trimming cut 9 bases from V and 0 bases from J; bases unmatched to any gene: 5. Germline loops: CDR1 MNHEY, CDR2 SMNVEV (reference sequence). CDR3 length: 13 amino acids. For the CDR3, the DNA is TGTGCCAGTTCCAGGGGGAGCTCCTACGAGCAGTACTTC. Amino acid sequence: CASSRGSSYEQYF.

The J gene is TRBJ2-1, the V gene TRBV7-9, with D maybe TRBD2 (6 bases). CDR1 SEHNR and CDR2 FQNEAQ come from the germline V gene (reference sequence). This CDR3 spans 14 amino acids. The V end was cut by 6 bases, the J end by 8 bases, with 17 bases between. CDR3 nucleotide sequence: TGTGCCAGCAGTCCTACTAGCCTCAGGGATGAGCAGTTCTTC. Its protein is CASSPTSLRDEQFF.

V usage is TRBV30 and J usage is TRBJ2-1, with D possibly TRBD2 on 5 matching bases. V was cut by 4 bases and J by 6 bases, with 13 bases left in between. The CDR3 totals 13 residues. From germline, CDR1 is GTSNPN and CDR2 SVGIG (reference sequence). The CDR3 loop reads CAWTFSSINEQFF. The CDR3 DNA is TGTGCCTGGACCTTCTCTAGCATCAATGAGCAGTTCTTC.

This chain uses TRBV7-9 with TRBJ2-7; TRBD1 agrees at 7 bases. The germline V gene has CDR1 SEHNR and CDR2 FQNEAQ (reference sequence). Unmatched junction bases numbered 9, after V lost 4 bases and J lost 9 bases. The CDR3 length is 13 residues. Written as DNA, the CDR3 is TGTGCCAGCAGCTCGCCTGAACAGGGGCGGCAGTACTTC. Its translation is CASSSPEQGRQYF.

This clone appeared a single time. The CDR3 protein is CASSLQTGYGETQYF. The CDR3 DNA follows: TGCGCCAGCAGCTTACAGACAGGGTACGGGGAGACCCAGTACTTC. The chain recombines TRBV5-1 with TRBJ2-5, with 7 bases identical to TRBD1. This CDR3 has 15 amino acids. The ends lost 2 bases at V and 5 bases at J; junction bases unmatched: 9. CDR1 and CDR2 (germline): SGHRS, YFSETQ.

Comments on this clone: An end of the junction does not agree with germline; a read error may underlie this. This chain connects TRBV7-7 to TRBJ2-1, with a possible D match to TRBD2 (7 bases). Germline CDR1 reads SSHAT; CDR2 reads FNYEAQ (reference sequence). This CDR3 has 16 amino acids. CDR3 in DNA: TGTGCTAGCAGCTTAGCCAGGTCGGGGGGCAAGAATGAGCAGTTCTTC. Residues: CASSLARSGGKNEQFF.

The V call is TRBV11-1, the J call TRBJ2-7; 8 bases line up with TRBD1. With V trimmed by 5 bases and J by 6 bases, 3 bases remained unmatched. There are 12 residues in the CDR3. CDR1 and CDR2 (germline): SGHAT, FQDESV (reference sequence). The CDR3 DNA follows: TGTGCCAGCAGCGGGACAGGCCTCGAGCAGTACTTC. It is translated as CASSGTGLEQYF.

The chain joins TRBV6-6 to TRBJ2-7, with 8 bases aligning to TRBD1. V lost 5 bases and J lost 2; bases outside the gene matches: 11. The CDR3 contains 16 residues. Germline-derived CDR1 and CDR2 are MNHNY and SVGAGI (reference sequence). The CDR3 coding sequence is TGTGCCAGCAGTGGGGCTGGACAGGGAGTCCCCTACGAGCAGTACTTC. This encodes CASSGAGQGVPYEQYF.

The genes are TRBV5-6 and TRBJ2-3; 11 bases are a match to TRBD2. J lost 1 base, V lost 3 bases, and 4 bases had no gene match. In germline, CDR1 is SGHDT, CDR2 YYEEEE. The CDR3 loop spans 16 amino acids. The CDR3 reads CASSSRLAGRTDTQYF. CDR3 bases: TGTGCCAGCAGCTCTAGACTAGCGGGACGCACAGATACGCAGTATTTT.

The rearrangement links TRBV7-9 to TRBJ2-1; 9 bases map to TRBD2. The V segment lost 0 bases and the J segment 5 bases; nucleotides outside the gene matches: 2. This CDR3 spans 15 amino acids. The V gene's germline CDR1 is SEHNR and CDR2 FQNEAQ (reference sequence). CDR3 in amino acids: CASSLALAGNNEQFF. As DNA, the CDR3 is TGTGCCAGCAGCTTAGCCCTAGCGGGAAACAATGAGCAGTTCTTC.

This chain links TRBV18 with TRBJ1-1; TRBD1 aligns across 7 bases. Per the germline V gene, CDR1 is KGHSH and CDR2 is LQKENI. The length of the CDR3 is 16 residues. Trimming removed 2 bases from V and 1 base from J; junction bases left unmatched: 7. The CDR3 region has the DNA TGTGCCAGCTCACCAGGAGTAGGGGGCCGGAACACTGAAGCTTTCTTT. It is translated as CASSPGVGGRNTEAFF. The full variable domain, completed using reference TRBV18 and TRBJ1-1, is NAGVMQNPRHLVRRRGQEARLRCSPMKGHSHVYWYRQLPEEGLKFMVYLQKENIIDESGMPKERFSAEFPKEGPSILRIQQVVRGDSAAYFCASSPGVGGRNTEAFFGQGTRLTVV.

The rearrangement joins TRBV3-1 (or the pseudogene TRBV3-2) to TRBJ1-6; TRBD1 matches 7 bases. The CDR3 contains 15 residues. CDR1 is LGHDT, CDR2 YNNKEL, per germline (reference sequence). J was trimmed by 6 bases and V by 6 bases; bases with no gene match: 8. CDR3: CASRPQGNLNSPLHF. The CDR3 DNA reads as TGTGCCAGCAGACCACAGGGGAACCTTAATTCACCCCTCCACTTT.

In this sample, this clone turned up once. This chain joins TRBV29-1 and TRBJ2-5; 10 positions agree with TRBD1. The CDR3 is 12 amino acids. V trimming: 8 bases; J trimming: 5 bases; junction bases outside the gene matches: 5. Germline-derived CDR1 and CDR2 are SQVTM and ANQGSEA. The CDR3 sequence is CSFRTGGETQYF. In nucleotides, the CDR3 is TGCAGCTTTCGGACAGGGGGGGAGACCCAGTACTTC.

The chain couples TRBV6-1 to TRBJ2-7; possible D gene TRBD2, 6 bases. CDR1 is MNHNS and CDR2 is SASEGT in the germline V gene. Trimming cost V 1 base and J 9 bases, with 16 bases left between them. The CDR3 runs 14 residues. The DNA of the CDR3 is TGTGCCAGCAGTGAAGAGGAGGGTCTCGGTTCGCAGTACTTC. Its protein product is CASSEEEGLGSQYF.

This chain connects TRBV10-3 to TRBJ2-3, with 7 bases matching TRBD1. Trimming at V came to 7 bases and at J to 0 bases, leaving 4 bases not matched to a gene. The CDR3 sequence is 14 residues long. The V gene's germline CDR1 is ENHRY and CDR2 SYGVKD. CDR3 in DNA: TGTGCCATCAATCCGGGACAGAGCACAGATACGCAGTATTTT. Protein: CAINPGQSTDTQYF.

The chain joins TRBV9 to TRBJ2-3, with D hard to call. Trimming removed 0 bases from V and 3 bases from J, with 11 bases in between. The CDR3 loop spans 15 amino acids. Germline V gene sequence: CDR1 SGDLS, CDR2 YYNGEE. The CDR3 region is CASSVGPAGTDTQYF. The CDR3 region has the DNA TGTGCCAGCAGCGTAGGACCCGCCGGGACAGATACGCAGTATTTT.

The rearrangement uses TRBV6-5 and TRBJ1-2; 7 nucleotides match TRBD1. V trimming: 0 bases; J trimming: 5 bases; junction bases outside the gene matches: 3. CDR1 is MNHEY and CDR2 is SVGAGI in the germline V gene. The CDR3 has 14 amino acids. The CDR3 sequence: CASSYSGRGYGYTF. Here the CDR3 DNA reads TGTGCCAGCAGTTACTCAGGCAGGGGGTATGGCTACACCTTC.

V and J are TRBV2 and TRBJ2-7; D is possibly TRBD2 (8 bases). CDR1 SNHLY and CDR2 FYNNEI come from the germline V gene. The CDR3 sequence is 15 residues long. V dropped 11 bases and J dropped 2 bases, with 22 bases sitting between them. CDR3 coding DNA: TGTGCCGCACGTCTTCGGGAGGGGGCGACCTACGAGCAGTACTTC. Protein: CAARLREGATYEQYF.

This chain joins TRBV3-1 (or the pseudogene TRBV3-2) and TRBJ1-1; D possibly corresponds to TRBD1 (5 bases). The CDR3 totals 16 residues. The germline CDR1 and CDR2 sequences are LGHDT and YNNKEL (reference sequence). V dropped 0 bases and J dropped 3 bases, with 14 bases sitting between them. This CDR3 reads CASSQDRRGTDTEAFF. The CDR3 coding sequence is TGTGCCAGCAGCCAAGATCGGAGGGGAACCGACACTGAAGCTTTCTTT.